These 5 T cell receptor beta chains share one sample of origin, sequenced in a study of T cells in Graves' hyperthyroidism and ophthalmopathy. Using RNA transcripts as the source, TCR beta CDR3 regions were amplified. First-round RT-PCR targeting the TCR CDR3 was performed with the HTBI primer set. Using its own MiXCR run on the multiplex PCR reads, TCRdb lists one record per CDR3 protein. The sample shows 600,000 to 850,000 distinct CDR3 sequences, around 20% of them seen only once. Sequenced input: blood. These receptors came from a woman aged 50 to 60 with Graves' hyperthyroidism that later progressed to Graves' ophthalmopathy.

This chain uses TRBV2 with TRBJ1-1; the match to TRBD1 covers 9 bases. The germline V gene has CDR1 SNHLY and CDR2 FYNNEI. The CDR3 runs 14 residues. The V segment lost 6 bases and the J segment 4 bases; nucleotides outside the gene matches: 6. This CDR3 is CASRIQGAGTEAFF. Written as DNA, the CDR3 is TGTGCCAGCAGAATACAGGGGGCGGGCACTGAAGCTTTCTTT.

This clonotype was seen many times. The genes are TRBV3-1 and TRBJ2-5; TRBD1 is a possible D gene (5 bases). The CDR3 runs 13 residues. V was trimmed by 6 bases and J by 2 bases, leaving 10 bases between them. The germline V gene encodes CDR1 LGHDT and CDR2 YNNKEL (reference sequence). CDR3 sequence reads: CASSRGRQETQYF. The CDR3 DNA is TGTGCCAGCAGTAGGGGCAGACAAGAGACCCAGTACTTC.

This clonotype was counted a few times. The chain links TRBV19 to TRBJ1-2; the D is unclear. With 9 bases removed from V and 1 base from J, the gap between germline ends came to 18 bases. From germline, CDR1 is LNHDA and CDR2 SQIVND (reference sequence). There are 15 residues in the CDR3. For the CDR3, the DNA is TGTGCCAGCCTCCAAGGGCCCAACGTTAACTATGGCTACACCTTC. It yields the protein CASLQGPNVNYGYTF. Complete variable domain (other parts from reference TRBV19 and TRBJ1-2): DGGITQSPKYLFRKEGQNVTLSCEQNLNHDAMYWYRQDPGQGLRLIYYSQIVNDFQKGDIAEGYSVSREKKESFPLTVTSAQKNPTAFYLCASLQGPNVNYGYTFGSGTRLTVV.

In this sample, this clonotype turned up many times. The CDR3 sequence is CASSFGQALSPLHF. The CDR3 DNA reads as TGTGCCAGCAGCTTTGGGCAGGCCTTGTCACCCCTCCACTTT. This chain connects TRBV5-8 to TRBJ1-6; D unresolved. This CDR3 is built from 14 residues. From germline, CDR1 is SGHTS and CDR2 YDEGEE. Deletions cut 2 bases from V and 10 bases from J, with 13 bases between.

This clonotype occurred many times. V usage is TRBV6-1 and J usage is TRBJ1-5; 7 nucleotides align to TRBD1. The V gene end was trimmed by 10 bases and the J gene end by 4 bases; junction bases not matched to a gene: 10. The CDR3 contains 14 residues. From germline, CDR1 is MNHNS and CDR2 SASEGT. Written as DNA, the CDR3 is TGTGCCACCTTTTTGAGGGGACAGAATCAGCCCCAGCATTTT. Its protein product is CATFLRGQNQPQHF.